The entry that follows covers one TCR beta chain sequence. Its antigen remains unknown. The data were taken from a study of cytomegalovirus exposure and HLA in healthy donors. General study points: According to the study, around 180 TCR beta chains were cytomegalovirus-associated. The majority of TCR sequences were rare, yet some public TCRs appeared in many donors. According to a later analysis, TCR clusters from the first cohort tended to co-occur in the roughly 110 validation repertoires.

This table comes from immunoSEQ multiplex PCR, and its TCRdb copy is limited to in-frame clones, with some not included. The sample carries 350,000 or so clones, 80% to 90% recorded once. The donors were part of the approximately 130-subject validation cohort, which stood apart from the 666-subject first cohort. Trimming at V came to 4 bases and at J to 2 bases, leaving 5 bases not matched to a gene. CDR1 and CDR2 (germline): SGHTA, FQGTGA. The CDR3 is made up of 16 amino acids. The receptor comes from a woman under 30 in good health and CMV-seronegative. The genes are TRBV7-3 and TRBJ2-1; 10 bases align to TRBD2. Sequenced: PBMCs. CDR3 DNA sequence: TGTGCCAGCAGCTCCCTAGCGGGAGTCCCCTACAATGAGCAGTTCTTC. This gives the protein CASSSLAGVPYNEQFF.